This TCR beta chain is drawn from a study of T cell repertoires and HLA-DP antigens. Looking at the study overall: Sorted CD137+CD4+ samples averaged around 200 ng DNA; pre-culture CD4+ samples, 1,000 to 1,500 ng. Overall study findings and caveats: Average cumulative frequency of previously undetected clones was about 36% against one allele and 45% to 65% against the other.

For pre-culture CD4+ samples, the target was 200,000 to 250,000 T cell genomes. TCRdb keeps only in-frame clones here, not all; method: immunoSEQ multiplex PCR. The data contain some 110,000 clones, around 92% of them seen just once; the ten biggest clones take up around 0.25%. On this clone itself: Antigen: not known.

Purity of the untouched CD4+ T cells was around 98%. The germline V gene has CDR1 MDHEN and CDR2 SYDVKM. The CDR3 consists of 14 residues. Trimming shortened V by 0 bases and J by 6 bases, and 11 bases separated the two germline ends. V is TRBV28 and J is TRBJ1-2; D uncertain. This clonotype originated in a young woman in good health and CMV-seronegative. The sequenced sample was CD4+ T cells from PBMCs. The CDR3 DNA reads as TGTGCCAGCAGTTTATGGAGGCTGTCGGATGGCTACACCTTC. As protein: CASSLWRLSDGYTF.